These 17 T cell receptor beta chains came from one sample sequenced in a study of cytomegalovirus exposure and HLA in healthy donors. PCR employed 60 Vbeta and 13 Jbeta primers. Clones were sequenced by immunoSEQ multiplex PCR, and TCRdb holds only the in-frame ones, with some missing. This sample yields 100,000 to 150,000 clones, of which roughly 82% are seen a single time; 3.5% to 5% belongs to the top ten. The sample taken for sequencing was PBMCs. The receptors come from a male donor in good health and CMV-seropositive.

This clone occurred a few times. This rearrangement joins TRBV28 to TRBJ2-7; possibly TRBD1 for D (6 bases). The germline V and J ends were trimmed by 2 bases and 0 bases, with 11 bases remaining between them. The germline V gene has CDR1 MDHEN and CDR2 SYDVKM. The CDR3 covers 15 residues. The CDR3 is CASSLRGTTSYEQYF. As DNA, the CDR3 is TGTGCCAGCAGTTTAAGAGGGACAACCTCCTACGAGCAGTACTTC.

This chain connects TRBV6-1 to TRBJ1-3; no clear D. The CDR3 is 8 residues long. Germline V gives CDR1 MNHNS, CDR2 SASEGT. CDR3 DNA sequence: TGTGTTGTTGGCGGGGAATATTTT. Amino acid sequence: CVVGGEYF.

The rearrangement links TRBV6-6 to TRBJ2-1; 10 bases map to TRBD1. Germline CDR1 and CDR2: MNHNY and SVGAGI (reference sequence). The CDR3 has 13 residues. The V and J ends lost 10 bases and 9 bases, in that order; junction bases with no gene match: 9. The chain's CDR3 is CATRQGASIEQFF. The CDR3 nucleotides are TGTGCCACCCGACAGGGGGCCTCCATTGAGCAGTTCTTC.

The V gene is TRBV27, the J gene TRBJ1-1; D might be TRBD1 (6 bases). Germline V CDR1 and CDR2: MNHEY, SMNVEV (reference sequence). The ends were cut back, 3 bases at V and 7 bases at J, with 9 bases in the middle. The CDR3 loop spans 12 amino acids. As DNA, the CDR3 is TGTGCCAGCAGTTTGAGAGGGGGTGAAGCTTTCTTT. Protein sequence: CASSLRGGEAFF.

Regarding this clone: The germline gene is not matched at one end of the junction; a read error may be the cause. This chain uses TRBV6-4 with TRBJ2-4; 7 bases line up with TRBD2. Germline CDR1 reads MRHNA; CDR2 reads SNTAGT. The CDR3 consists of 15 residues. The chain's CDR3 is CASSESGEAKNSQYF. The CDR3 DNA sequence: TGTGCCAGCAGTGAGAGCGGGGAAGCCAAAAACAGTCAGTACTTC.

The rearrangement uses TRBV28 and TRBJ2-1, with TRBD2 as a possible D gene (6 bases). CDR1 and CDR2 from the germline V gene are MDHEN and SYDVKM. The CDR3 sequence is 15 residues long. Trimming left V 2 bases short and J 5 bases short, with 13 bases between. CDR3 residues: CASSLPGLLHNEQFF. The CDR3 DNA sequence: TGTGCCAGCAGTTTACCGGGACTTCTTCACAATGAGCAGTTCTTC. Variable domain in full (rest from reference TRBV28 and TRBJ2-1): DVKVTQSSRYLVKRTGEKVFLECVQDMDHENMFWYRQDPGLGLRLIYFSYDVKMKEKGDIPEGYSVSREKKERFSLILESASTNQTSMYLCASSLPGLLHNEQFFGPGTRLTVL.

The chain combines TRBV18 with TRBJ2-7; TRBD2 matches 11 bases. Germline V gene sequence: CDR1 KGHSH, CDR2 LQKENI. The CDR3 has 15 residues. Trimming took 3 bases from V and 2 from J; bases not matched to a gene: 3. The CDR3 reads CASSPSTSGTYEQYF. The DNA of the CDR3 is TGTGCCAGCTCACCCTCGACTAGCGGGACCTACGAGCAGTACTTC. Full variable domain (outside the CDR3, taken from reference TRBV18 and TRBJ2-7): NAGVMQNPRHLVRRRGQEARLRCSPMKGHSHVYWYRQLPEEGLKFMVYLQKENIIDESGMPKERFSAEFPKEGPSILRIQQVVRGDSAAYFCASSPSTSGTYEQYFGPGTRLTVT.

Concerning this clone: At one boundary the junction diverges from the germline segment, which might be a read error. This chain connects TRBV7-9 to TRBJ2-1; D may be TRBD2 (5 bases). Per germline, CDR1 SEHNR and CDR2 FQNEAQ (reference sequence). The CDR3 covers 13 residues. For the CDR3, the DNA is TGTTCCAGCAGCCAGATCGTTGAGGGCTTGGTGTTCTTC. Translating gives CSSSQIVEGLVFF.

The gene calls are TRBV19 and TRBJ2-1; 9 bases line up with TRBD1. This CDR3 has 18 amino acids. Germline V lookup: CDR1 LNHDA, CDR2 SQIVND (reference sequence). The V and J ends lost 5 bases and 5 bases, in that order; junction bases with no gene match: 16. This chain's CDR3 is CASSPGTGNQPTHNEQFF. The CDR3 region has the DNA TGTGCCAGTAGTCCCGGGACAGGGAATCAACCCACACACAATGAGCAGTTCTTC.

V gene TRBV5-1 combines with J gene TRBJ2-5; tentative D call: TRBD2 (5 bases). TRBJ2-7 matches the DNA end more closely, so the J call is doubtful. Germline V gives CDR1 SGHRS, CDR2 YFSETQ. CDR3 length: 15 amino acids. The CDR3 is CASSLEPAGPYEQYF. CDR3 nucleotides: TGCGCCAGCAGCTTGGAGCCCGCGGGTCCCTACGAGCAGTACTTC.

This clone has a single count. The J gene is TRBJ2-7, the V gene TRBV2; 11 bases map to TRBD1. The CDR3 sequence is 16 residues long. Unmatched junction bases numbered 8, after V lost 3 bases and J lost 4 bases. Germline CDR1 and CDR2: SNHLY and FYNNEI. CDR3 residues: CASSDPKGQGGYEQYF. CDR3 coding DNA: TGTGCCAGCAGTGATCCGAAGGGACAGGGGGGTTACGAGCAGTACTTC. Drawing the rest from reference TRBV2 and TRBJ2-7, the complete variable domain is EPEVTQTPSHQVTQMGQEVILRCVPISNHLYFYWYRQILGQKVEFLVSFYNNEISEKSEIFDDQFSVERPDGSNFTLKIRSTKLEDSAMYFCASSDPKGQGGYEQYFGPGTRLTVT.

This chain connects TRBV7-9 to TRBJ2-7, with TRBD1 matching 8 bases. V dropped 4 bases and J dropped 1; count of bases not matched to a gene: 3. Germline loops: CDR1 SEHNR, CDR2 FQNEAQ (reference sequence). The CDR3 contains 14 residues. CDR3 loop: CASSSDRVSYEQYF. The CDR3 DNA sequence: TGTGCCAGCAGCTCGGACAGGGTATCCTACGAGCAGTACTTC. The full variable domain, rest sourced from reference TRBV7-9 and TRBJ2-7, is DTGVSQNPRHKITKRGQNVTFRCDPISEHNRLYWYRQTLGQGPEFLTYFQNEAQLEKSRLLSDRFSAERPKGSFSTLEIQRTEQGDSAMYLCASSSDRVSYEQYFGPGTRLTVT.

V usage is TRBV27 and J usage is TRBJ2-1, with 10 bases lining up with TRBD1. The length of the CDR3 is 17 residues. Germline lookup yields CDR1 MNHEY and CDR2 SMNVEV (reference sequence). V trimming: 3 bases; J trimming: 7 bases; junction bases outside the gene matches: 12. The DNA of the CDR3 is TGTGCCAGCAGTTTCGTGAGGACAGGGGGTTTTAGGAATGAGCAGTTCTTC. This sequence encodes CASSFVRTGGFRNEQFF.

The chain employs TRBV9 and TRBJ2-3, with D perhaps TRBD2 (6 bases). Germline assignment: CDR1 SGDLS and CDR2 YYNGEE. Between the trimmed V and J ends, which lost 2 bases and 1 base, there was a span of 11 bases. This CDR3 region has 15 residues. Written as DNA, the CDR3 is TGTGCCAGCAGCGTTGGGGCTAGCGGCACAGATACGCAGTATTTT. Translated: CASSVGASGTDTQYF.

V gene TRBV5-1 combines with J gene TRBJ2-4; 11 bases line up with TRBD1. V dropped 4 bases and J dropped 12; count of bases not matched to a gene: 6. Germline V CDR1 and CDR2: SGHRS, YFSETQ. The CDR3 runs 13 residues. CDR3 in DNA: TGCGCCAGCAGCCGGGGACAGGGGGACAGTCAGTACTTC. Protein sequence: CASSRGQGDSQYF.

The rearrangement links TRBV5-1 to TRBJ2-5; a possible D gene is TRBD1 (5 bases). Germline V gene lookup returns CDR1 SGHRS and CDR2 YFSETQ. V was clipped by 0 bases and J by 4 bases, with 7 bases between them. This CDR3 is built from 13 residues. This CDR3 reads CASSLEGRETQYF. CDR3 nucleotides: TGCGCCAGCAGCTTGGAGGGGCGAGAGACCCAGTACTTC.

The chain links TRBV5-1 to TRBJ2-6; tentative D call: TRBD2 (5 bases). With 4 bases removed from V and 0 bases from J, the gap between germline ends came to 11 bases. The CDR3 covers 16 residues. Per the germline V gene, CDR1 is SGHRS and CDR2 is YFSETQ. In DNA form, the CDR3 reads TGCGCCAGCAGCCGGATGGGGAGCTCTGGGGCCAACGTCCTGACTTTC. This gives the protein CASSRMGSSGANVLTF.